This T cell receptor (beta chain) emerged from a study of tumor-infiltrating lymphocytes in primary liver carcinoma. At the level of the study: Surgical resection was the treatment these patients received for primary liver carcinoma. All patients, whether men or women, fell within 30 to 69 years of age.

In this sample, this clonotype turned up a few times. Synthesis of TCR beta cDNA was carried out from around 540 ng total RNA with a constant-region primer. For TCR beta, libraries were produced by three nested multiplex PCR rounds using slightly modified ARM-PCR. TRBV1-TRBV30 forward primers paired with a C-beta reverse primer were used in the first two PCR rounds, which ran roughly 11 cycles each. TCRdb reprocessed the multiplex PCR reads via MiXCR and lists one record per CDR3 protein. The sample holds 310,000 or so distinct CDR3 sequences, almost 65% seen once. RNA isolated from unsorted whole blood supplied the blood RNA, with germline DNA also extracted. The CDR3 is 15 residues long. V lost 2 bases to trimming and J lost 3 bases, with 14 bases between them. Per germline, CDR1 SGHNT and CDR2 YYREEE (reference sequence).

The source is a man in his forties with primary liver carcinoma and hepatitis B virus infection. The chain combines TRBV5-4 with TRBJ1-2; D remains unclear. Sequencing was performed on peripheral blood. The CDR3 is CASSFLQAGDYGYTF. In DNA, the CDR3 is TGTGCCAGCAGCTTCCTTCAGGCTGGAGACTATGGCTACACCTTC.